This T cell receptor (beta chain) emerged from a study of CD8 T cells in Susac syndrome. Random hexamers were used to reverse transcribe about 0.5 to 1 ug of RNA. Multiplex PCR with immunoSEQ amplified the TCR beta CDR3 across 54 Vbeta and 13 Jbeta. TCRdb passed the immunoSEQ multiplex PCR reads through MiXCR, listing each CDR3 protein once. The sample records 200,000 to 300,000 distinct CDR3 sequences, 93% being singletons. The CDR3 covers 14 residues. Germline loops: CDR1 DFQATT, CDR2 SNEGSKA (reference sequence). Losses at the gene ends were 3 bases for V and 2 bases for J; bases not matched to a gene: 3.

The V gene is TRBV20-1, the J gene TRBJ2-7, with 11 bases aligning to TRBD1. Specimen: CD4+ T cells from PBMCs. The TCR comes from a human donor with multiple sclerosis. The CDR3: CSARGQGEAYEQYF. CDR3 DNA sequence: TGCAGTGCTAGGGGACAGGGGGAGGCCTACGAGCAGTACTTC.